What follows are 17 T cell receptor beta chains derived from one specimen sequenced in a study of cytomegalovirus exposure and HLA in healthy donors (dated by TCRdb to about 2017). Library generation was performed with the immunoSEQ multiplex PCR assay. For the multiplex PCR, a mixture combining 60 forward primers for TCR Vbeta segments and 13 reverse primers for TCR Jbeta segments was used. TCRdb obtained this table from immuneACCESS and retained in-frame rearrangements with V and J assigned. These tables miss some clones; where compared with another copy, unresolved V genes account for less than half of the shortfall, and the remainder is unexplained. For this sample there are some 180,000 clones; around 76% appear just once. About 2.5% of the sample lies in the top ten. The source material was PBMCs. The receptor set was obtained from a woman under 40 in good health and CMV-seropositive.

The V and J genes are TRBV5-1 and TRBJ2-3, with 7 bases that match TRBD2. Trimming cost V 1 base and J 4 bases; bases outside gene matches: 3. CDR3 length: 14 amino acids. Germline V gives CDR1 SGHRS, CDR2 YFSETQ. CDR3 DNA sequence: TGCGCCAGCAGCTTGAGGACTAGTTCAGATACGCAGTATTTT. Translated: CASSLRTSSDTQYF.

This clone was seen more than once but under ten times. The chain is built from TRBV6-6 and TRBJ2-3; 8 bases are shared with TRBD2. The CDR3 is 12 residues long. Per germline, CDR1 MNHNY and CDR2 SVGAGI (reference sequence). Losses at the gene ends were 8 bases for V and 3 bases for J; bases not matched to a gene: 1. The chain's CDR3 is CASSGGTDTQYF. CDR3 coding DNA: TGTGCCAGCTCGGGGGGGACAGATACGCAGTATTTT.

The CDR3 here is CASSARDRGYEQYF. The CDR3 DNA is TGTGCCAGCAGCGCCCGGGACAGGGGGTACGAGCAGTACTTC. The rearrangement uses TRBV9 and TRBJ2-7, with TRBD1 identical over 11 bases. From germline, CDR1 is SGDLS and CDR2 YYNGEE. The CDR3 has 14 residues. V lost 3 bases to trimming and J lost 4 bases; unmatched junction nucleotides: 3.

V is TRBV14 and J is TRBJ1-1; 8 bases are a match to TRBD1. J lost 1 base, V lost 1 base, and 14 bases had no gene match. The CDR3 covers 19 residues. CDR1 is SGHDN, CDR2 FVKESK, per germline. The CDR3 is CASSQVPWGTGVGNTEAFF. CDR3 coding DNA: TGTGCCAGCAGCCAAGTCCCCTGGGGGACAGGAGTGGGGAACACTGAAGCTTTCTTT.

The chain couples TRBV4-1 to TRBJ1-3; D may be TRBD1 (6 bases). Germline CDR1 reads MGHRA; CDR2 reads YSYEKL. The CDR3 spans 16 residues. V lost 1 base, J lost 0 bases, and 10 bases lay in between. Here the CDR3 reads CASSQVPQGSGNTIYF. In DNA, the CDR3 is TGCGCCAGCAGCCAAGTTCCACAGGGCTCTGGAAACACCATATATTTT.

This chain connects TRBV10-2 to TRBJ2-5; 9 bases align to TRBD2. The V and J ends lost 4 bases and 5 bases, in that order; junction bases with no gene match: 5. This CDR3 has 14 amino acids. CDR1 and CDR2 from the germline V gene are WSHSY and SAAADI. CDR3: CASSVAGGRETQYF. In DNA, the CDR3 is TGCGCCAGCAGTGTGGCGGGGGGGCGGGAGACCCAGTACTTC.

The chain links TRBV9 to TRBJ2-3; D perhaps matches TRBD2 (5 bases). Germline loops: CDR1 SGDLS, CDR2 YYNGEE. V was trimmed by 2 bases and J by 0 bases, leaving 7 bases between them. This CDR3 contains 14 residues. The CDR3 spells CASSVTGSTDTQYF. CDR3 DNA sequence: TGTGCCAGCAGCGTCACGGGGAGCACAGATACGCAGTATTTT.

This chain uses TRBV18 with TRBJ2-1, with TRBD1 matching 7 bases. The germline V gene encodes CDR1 KGHSH and CDR2 LQKENI. This CDR3 contains 14 residues. The V and J ends lost 9 bases and 4 bases, in that order; junction bases with no gene match: 9. CDR3 in amino acids: CASARPGQYNEQFF. In nucleotides, the CDR3 is TGTGCCAGTGCCCGACCGGGACAGTACAATGAGCAGTTCTTC.

The chain employs TRBV9 and TRBJ2-1, with 7 bases identical to TRBD2. The CDR3 covers 14 residues. Germline CDR1 SGDLS, CDR2 YYNGEE. V lost 4 bases, J lost 5 bases, and 6 bases stayed unmatched. For the CDR3, the DNA is TGTGCCAGCAGCCCTCCGGGACTAAACAATGAGCAGTTCTTC. It yields the protein CASSPPGLNNEQFF.

The genes are TRBV7-2 and TRBJ2-2; 9 positions agree with TRBD2. The length of the CDR3 is 15 residues. V trimming: 3 bases; J trimming: 1 base; junction bases outside the gene matches: 0. CDR1 is SGHTA, CDR2 FQGNSA, per germline. This CDR3 reads CASSLTSGNTGELFF. In DNA, the CDR3 is TGTGCCAGCAGCTTGACTAGCGGGAACACCGGGGAGCTGTTTTTT.

The rearrangement uses TRBV5-4 and TRBJ1-5; a possible D gene is TRBD1 (5 bases). The CDR3 is 15 amino acids. V dropped 4 bases and J dropped 0 bases, with 11 bases sitting between them. Germline V lookup: CDR1 SGHNT, CDR2 YYREEE (reference sequence). The CDR3 nucleotides read TGTGCCAGCAGCGCCGGGGGTACTAGCAATCAGCCCCAGCATTTT. As protein: CASSAGGTSNQPQHF.

The CDR3 sequence: CASSFGGGNYGYTF. For the CDR3, the DNA is TGTGCCAGCAGCTTTGGGGGCGGAAACTATGGCTACACCTTC. V gene TRBV7-2 combines with J gene TRBJ1-2; D possibly corresponds to TRBD1 (6 bases). The length of the CDR3 is 14 residues. The germline V gene has CDR1 SGHTA and CDR2 FQGNSA. V was shortened by 3 bases and J by 2 bases, with 10 bases between the two germline ends.

This chain links TRBV4-3 with TRBJ1-3; TRBD1 agrees at 7 bases. V dropped 2 bases and J dropped 5; count of bases not matched to a gene: 9. CDR3 length: 16 residues. Germline-derived CDR1 and CDR2 are LGHNA and YSLEER. The CDR3 DNA follows: TGCGCCAGCAGCCAAACGATACAGGGGATCCGAAACACCATATATTTT. It translates to CASSQTIQGIRNTIYF.

The V and J genes are TRBV9 and TRBJ1-2; D might be TRBD1 (6 bases). CDR3 length: 14 amino acids. V lost 7 bases and J lost 4, with 17 bases in between. Germline values: CDR1 SGDLS, CDR2 YYNGEE. The CDR3 region is CASRLGGGPYGYTF. CDR3 DNA sequence: TGTGCCAGCCGCCTAGGGGGGGGGCCCTATGGCTACACCTTC.

V and J are TRBV2 and TRBJ2-7, with 8 bases identical to TRBD1. The germline V gene has CDR1 SNHLY and CDR2 FYNNEI. The V and J ends lost 7 bases and 1 base, in that order; junction bases with no gene match: 6. The CDR3 runs 14 residues. The CDR3, as DNA: TGTGCCAGCAACCGGGACAGGAGTTCCTACGAGCAGTACTTC. Protein product: CASNRDRSSYEQYF.

There are a few counts of this clone. The CDR3 coding sequence is TGTGCCAGCAGCCGGACGGCGGACTTCTACGAGCAGTACTTC. Translated, it gives CASSRTADFYEQYF. This chain connects TRBV7-8 to TRBJ2-7; perhaps TRBD2 as D (5 bases). With 5 bases removed from V and 3 bases from J, the gap between germline ends came to 14 bases. CDR3 length: 14 residues. Germline loops: CDR1 SGHVS, CDR2 FQNEAQ.

The chain couples TRBV28 to TRBJ1-1; maybe TRBD1 (6 bases). The CDR3 sequence is 14 residues long. V lost 10 bases and J lost 3, with 18 bases in between. Germline CDR1 reads MDHEN; CDR2 reads SYDVKM. The CDR3 nucleotides are TGTGCCACCATCAGGACAGCTTGGGACACTGAAGCTTTCTTT. This gives the protein CATIRTAWDTEAFF.